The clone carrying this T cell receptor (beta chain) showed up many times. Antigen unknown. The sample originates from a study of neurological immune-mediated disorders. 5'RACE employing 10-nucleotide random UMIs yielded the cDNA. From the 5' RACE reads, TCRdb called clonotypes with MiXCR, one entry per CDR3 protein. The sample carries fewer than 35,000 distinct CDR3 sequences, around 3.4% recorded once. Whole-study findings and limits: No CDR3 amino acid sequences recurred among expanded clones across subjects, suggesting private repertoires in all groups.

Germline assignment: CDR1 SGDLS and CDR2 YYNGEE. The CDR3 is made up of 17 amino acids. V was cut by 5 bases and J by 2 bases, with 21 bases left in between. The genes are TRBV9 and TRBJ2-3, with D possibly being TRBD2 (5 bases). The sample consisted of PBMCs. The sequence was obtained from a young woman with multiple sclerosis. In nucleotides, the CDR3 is TGTGCCAGCAGTGACCCTGCAGTAAGAGACTACACAGATACGCAGTATTTT. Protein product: CASSDPAVRDYTDTQYF.